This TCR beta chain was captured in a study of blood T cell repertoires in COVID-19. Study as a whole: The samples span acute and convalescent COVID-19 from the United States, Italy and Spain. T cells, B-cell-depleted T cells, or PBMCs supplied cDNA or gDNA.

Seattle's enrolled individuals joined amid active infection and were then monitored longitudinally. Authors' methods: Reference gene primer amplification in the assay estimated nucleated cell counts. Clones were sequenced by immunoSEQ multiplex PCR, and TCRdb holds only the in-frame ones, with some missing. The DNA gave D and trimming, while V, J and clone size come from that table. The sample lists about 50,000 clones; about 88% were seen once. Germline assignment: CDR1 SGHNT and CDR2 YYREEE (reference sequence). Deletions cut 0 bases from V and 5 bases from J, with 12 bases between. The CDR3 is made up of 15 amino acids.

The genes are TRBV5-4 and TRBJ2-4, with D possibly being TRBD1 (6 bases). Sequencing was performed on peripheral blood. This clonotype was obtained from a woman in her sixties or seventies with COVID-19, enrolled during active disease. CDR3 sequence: CASSLDRVTQNIQYF. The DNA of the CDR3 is TGTGCCAGCAGCTTGGACAGGGTAACCCAAAACATTCAGTACTTC.